This T cell receptor beta chain stems from a study (dated by TCRdb to about 2016). Libraries were constructed by RT-PCR. The reads were generated on an Illumina MiSeq. The raw public data were reprocessed by TCRdb itself: fastp quality trimming at Q25, MiXCR clonotype calling, in-frame beta chains only. Every entry covers one CDR3 protein and lists the most common genes and DNA from its rows. The sample table lists about 680,000 distinct CDR3 sequences, 12% to 15% of them with a count of one. Of the sample, roughly 4% falls within the top ten clones. From cysteine to phenylalanine, the CDR3 is 13 amino acids long. Kept here is only the CDR3 DNA, which spans 39 bases and is read in frame from base 1. Relative to germline, V is 5 bases shorter and J is 7 bases shorter, with 14 bases between their ends. The germline V gene (reference sequence) provides CDR1 SGHAT and CDR2 FQDESV. Worth noting for this clonotype: The target of this receptor is not known. No much larger clone is present one base from it, and per-base qualities are unavailable.

Recombination joined TRBV11-1 with TRBJ1-2; the best D guess is TRBD1, with 6 bases matching. Sequenced: memory CD4+ T cells from blood. This TCR was recovered from a female donor in good health, serving as a healthy control. Here is the DNA: TGTGCCAGCAGCGCTAACAGGGATGGTGGCTACACCTTC. This translates into CASSANRDGGYTF.